This T cell receptor beta chain was recorded in a study of shared clonotypes between healthy human individuals. Whole-study context: Per donor, three plates held CD4 naive cells, three held CD4 memory, two held CD8 naive and one held CD8 memory.

Comment on this clone: The antigen is unknown.

As processed by the authors: From ImmunoSEQ came sequences covering only the junction and carrying no quality scores, so filtering differed. Data came from immunoSEQ multiplex PCR; TCRdb stores just in-frame clones and leaves some out. V and J calls and clone size come straight from that table; D and trimming were deduced from the DNA. The profile covers 800,000 to 950,000 clones, with about 96% appearing a single time and about 0.25% taken by the ten largest. Naive CD8 isolation took CD45RO-negative cells positively selected for CCR7 and excluded terminally differentiated effector memory CD45RA+ cells. The germline V and J ends were trimmed by 3 bases and 1 base, with 9 bases remaining between them. There are 14 residues in the CDR3. The germline V gene encodes CDR1 ENHRY and CDR2 SYGVKD. Study-wide results and caveats: Clonotype sharing among donors was thought likely to change with sequencing depth. The four-donor shared clonotypes exceeded non-shared clonotypes in generation probability, with non-shared ones scoring lower.

The source of this sequence is a man in his thirties or forties in good health. The V call is TRBV10-3, the J call TRBJ2-5; D perhaps matches TRBD1 (6 bases). Sequencing was done on a sample of naive CD8+ T cells sorted from blood. As DNA, the CDR3 is TGTGCCATCAGTGATATGGGGGCCCAAGAGACCCAGTACTTC. This sequence encodes CAISDMGAQETQYF.